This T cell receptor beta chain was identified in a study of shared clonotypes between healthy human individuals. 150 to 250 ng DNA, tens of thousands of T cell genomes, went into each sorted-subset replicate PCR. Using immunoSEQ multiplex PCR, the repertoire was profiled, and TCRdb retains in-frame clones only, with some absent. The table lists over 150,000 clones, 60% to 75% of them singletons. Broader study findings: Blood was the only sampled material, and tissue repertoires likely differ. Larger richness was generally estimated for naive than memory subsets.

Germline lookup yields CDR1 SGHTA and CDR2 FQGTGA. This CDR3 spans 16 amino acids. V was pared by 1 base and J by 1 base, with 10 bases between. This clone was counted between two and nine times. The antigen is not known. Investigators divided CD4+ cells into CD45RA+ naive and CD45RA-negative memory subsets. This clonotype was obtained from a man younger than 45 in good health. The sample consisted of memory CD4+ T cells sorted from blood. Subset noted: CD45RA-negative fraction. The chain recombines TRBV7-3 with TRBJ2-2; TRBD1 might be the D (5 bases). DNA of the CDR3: TGTGCCAGCAGCTTAATATCCGGACAGAACACCGGGGAGCTGTTTTTT. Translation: CASSLISGQNTGELFF.